This TCR beta chain was captured in a study of T cells after yellow fever vaccination. One entry per CDR3 protein, called by TCRdb with MiXCR from the 5' RACE reads. Found here are 250,000 to 350,000 distinct CDR3 sequences, less than 9.5% of them singletons; the top ten hold approximately 3.3%. Germline CDR1 and CDR2: SQVTM and ANQGSEA. There are 13 residues in the CDR3. V dropped 7 bases and J dropped 8 bases, with 20 bases sitting between them. The receptor was isolated from a man in his late teens or twenties who received the YFV17D yellow fever vaccine. The chain is built from TRBV29-1 and TRBJ1-2; D might be TRBD1 (5 bases). Material: CD4+ T cells sorted from PBMCs, obtained 5 days after the yellow fever booster vaccination. The CDR3 coding sequence is TGCAGCGGATTGACAGCTGGGCTGGCAGGCTACACCTTC. As protein: CSGLTAGLAGYTF.